This TCR beta chain derives from a study of long-term antiretroviral therapy in people with HIV. Study results and limitations: Among HIV repertoires, CDR3 length ranges were narrower than those of controls. Diversity measured after ART increased yet remained under transplant donor controls.

Germline V CDR1 and CDR2: GTSNPN, SVGIG (reference sequence). The CDR3 contains 14 residues. Deletions cut 3 bases from V and 7 bases from J, with 15 bases between. About this clone: What it binds is unknown.

Researchers ran immunoSEQ v3.0 at survey level. Sequenced by immunoSEQ multiplex PCR; TCRdb stores in-frame clones only, minus some. The profile shows about 30,000 clones, about 94% of them singletons. The source material was unsorted PBMCs, sampled more than 7.3 years after starting antiretroviral therapy. The V call is TRBV30, the J call TRBJ2-2; either TRBD1 or TRBD2 may supply D (6 bases each). The sequence was obtained from a man aged 50 to 59 with HIV. The CDR3 DNA is TGTGCCTGGAGGAGAGGGGGGCCTGACGGGGAGCTGTTTTTT. This sequence encodes CAWRRGGPDGELFF.